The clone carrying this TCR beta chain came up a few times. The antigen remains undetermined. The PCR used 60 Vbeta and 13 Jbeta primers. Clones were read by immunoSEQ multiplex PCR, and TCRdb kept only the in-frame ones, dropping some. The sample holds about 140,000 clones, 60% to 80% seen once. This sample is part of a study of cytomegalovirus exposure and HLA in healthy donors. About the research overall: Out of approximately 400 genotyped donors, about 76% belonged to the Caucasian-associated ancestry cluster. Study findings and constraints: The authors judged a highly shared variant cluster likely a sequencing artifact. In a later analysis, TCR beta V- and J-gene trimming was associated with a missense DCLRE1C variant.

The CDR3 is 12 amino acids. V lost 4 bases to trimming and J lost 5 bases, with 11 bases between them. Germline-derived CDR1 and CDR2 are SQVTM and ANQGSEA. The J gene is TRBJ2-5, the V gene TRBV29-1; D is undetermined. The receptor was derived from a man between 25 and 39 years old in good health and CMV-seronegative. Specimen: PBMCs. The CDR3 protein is CSVASGRETQYF. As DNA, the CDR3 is TGCAGCGTTGCTAGTGGAAGGGAGACCCAGTACTTC.